This TCR beta chain stems from a study of T cell changes during pregnancy in multiple sclerosis. Produced via immunoSEQ multiplex PCR; TCRdb's table is partial and in-frame only. The sample holds about 77,000 clones, about 89% seen once. This clonotype was obtained from a female donor with multiple sclerosis, enrolled in a pregnancy study. Sequencing was performed on peripheral blood, taken before pregnancy.

The CDR3 DNA is TGTGCCAGTTTCTTAGGGGGCACCGGGGAGCTGTTTTTT. This gives the protein CASFLGGTGELFF. The V gene is TRBV19, the J gene TRBJ2-2; D is perhaps TRBD1 (6 bases). Germline CDR1 reads LNHDA; CDR2 reads SQIVND (reference sequence). Trimming took off 8 bases at V and 4 bases at J, with 11 bases between the two ends. The CDR3 spans 13 residues. Supplemented by reference TRBV19 and TRBJ2-2, the full variable domain reads DGGITQSPKYLFRKEGQNVTLSCEQNLNHDAMYWYRQDPGQGLRLIYYSQIVNDFQKGDIAEGYSVSREKKESFPLTVTSAQKNPTAFYLCASFLGGTGELFFGEGSRLTVL.